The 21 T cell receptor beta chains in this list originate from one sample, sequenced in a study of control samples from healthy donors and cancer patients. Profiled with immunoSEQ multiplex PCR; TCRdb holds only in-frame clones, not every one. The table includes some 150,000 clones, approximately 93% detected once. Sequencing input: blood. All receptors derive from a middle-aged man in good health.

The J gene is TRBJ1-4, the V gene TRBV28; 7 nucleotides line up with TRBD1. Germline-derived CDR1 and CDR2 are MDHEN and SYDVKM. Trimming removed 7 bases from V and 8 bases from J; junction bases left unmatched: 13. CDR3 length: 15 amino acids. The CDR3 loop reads CASNTGARPREKLFF. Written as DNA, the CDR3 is TGTGCCAGCAATACAGGGGCGCGCCCGCGAGAAAAACTGTTTTTT.

The CDR3, as DNA: TGTGCCAGCAGCTCTCAGATAAACACTGAAGCTTTCTTT. Translated: CASSSQINTEAFF. V is TRBV7-3 and J is TRBJ1-1, with D uncertain. This CDR3 is 13 amino acids long. V lost 4 bases and J lost 2, with 8 bases in between. Germline V lookup: CDR1 SGHTA, CDR2 FQGTGA.

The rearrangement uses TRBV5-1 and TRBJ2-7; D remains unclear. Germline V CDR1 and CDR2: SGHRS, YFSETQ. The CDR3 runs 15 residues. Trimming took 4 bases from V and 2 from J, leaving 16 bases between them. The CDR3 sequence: CASSLRAPETYEQYF. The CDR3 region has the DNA TGCGCCAGCAGCCTCCGGGCCCCGGAGACCTACGAGCAGTACTTC.

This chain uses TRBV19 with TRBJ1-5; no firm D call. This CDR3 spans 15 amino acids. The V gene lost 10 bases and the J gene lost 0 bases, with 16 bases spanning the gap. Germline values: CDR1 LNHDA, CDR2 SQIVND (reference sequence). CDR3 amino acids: CATWPRGYSNQPQHF. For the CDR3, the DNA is TGTGCCACATGGCCCCGGGGTTATAGCAATCAGCCCCAGCATTTT. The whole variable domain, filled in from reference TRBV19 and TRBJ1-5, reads DGGITQSPKYLFRKEGQNVTLSCEQNLNHDAMYWYRQDPGQGLRLIYYSQIVNDFQKGDIAEGYSVSREKKESFPLTVTSAQKNPTAFYLCATWPRGYSNQPQHFGDGTRLSIL.

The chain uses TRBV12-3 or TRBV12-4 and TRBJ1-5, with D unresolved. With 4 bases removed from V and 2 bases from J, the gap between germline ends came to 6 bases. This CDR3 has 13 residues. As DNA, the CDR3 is TGTGCCAGCAGTTACGTGGGCAATCAGCCCCAGCATTTT. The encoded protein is CASSYVGNQPQHF.

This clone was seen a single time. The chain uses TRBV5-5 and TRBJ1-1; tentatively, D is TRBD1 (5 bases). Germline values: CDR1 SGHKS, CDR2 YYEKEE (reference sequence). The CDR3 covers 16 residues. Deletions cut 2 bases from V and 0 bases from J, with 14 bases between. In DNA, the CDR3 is TGTGCCAGCAGCTTCCTGGCAGGGAGCATGAACACTGAAGCTTTCTTT. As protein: CASSFLAGSMNTEAFF.

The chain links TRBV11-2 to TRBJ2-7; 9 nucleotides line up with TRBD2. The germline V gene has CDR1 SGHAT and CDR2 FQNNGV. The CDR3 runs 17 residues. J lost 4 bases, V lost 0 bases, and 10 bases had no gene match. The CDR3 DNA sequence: TGTGCCAGCAGCTTAGATCTCGGGCCTAGCGGGACGTACGAGCAGTACTTC. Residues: CASSLDLGPSGTYEQYF.

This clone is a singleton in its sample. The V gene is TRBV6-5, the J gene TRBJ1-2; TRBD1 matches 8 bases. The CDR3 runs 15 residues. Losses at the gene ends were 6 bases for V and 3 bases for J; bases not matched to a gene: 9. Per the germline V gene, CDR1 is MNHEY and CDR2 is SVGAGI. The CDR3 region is CASSPGQGGHYGYTF. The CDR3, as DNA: TGTGCCAGCAGCCCAGGACAGGGAGGGCACTATGGCTACACCTTC.

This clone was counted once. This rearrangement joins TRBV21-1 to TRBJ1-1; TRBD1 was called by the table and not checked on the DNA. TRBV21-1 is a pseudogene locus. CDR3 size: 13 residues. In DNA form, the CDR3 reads TGTGCCAGTATCAGGGGGACGGACACTGAAGCTTTCTTT. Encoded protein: CASIRGTDTEAFF.

CDR3 sequence reads: CASSMWGRNEKLFF. The CDR3 DNA follows: TGTGCCAGTAGTATGTGGGGTCGTAATGAAAAACTGTTTTTT. The V call is TRBV19, the J call TRBJ1-4; D call uncertain. Trimming left V 3 bases short and J 4 bases short, with 9 bases between. The CDR3 runs to 14 residues. From germline, CDR1 is LNHDA and CDR2 SQIVND (reference sequence).

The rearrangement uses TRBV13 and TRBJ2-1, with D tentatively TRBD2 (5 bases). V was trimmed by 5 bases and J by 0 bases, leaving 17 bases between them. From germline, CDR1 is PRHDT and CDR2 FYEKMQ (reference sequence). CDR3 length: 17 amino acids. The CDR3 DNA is TGTGCCAGCAGCCCGGCTAACGGGGAGAGCTCCTACAATGAGCAGTTCTTC. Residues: CASSPANGESSYNEQFF. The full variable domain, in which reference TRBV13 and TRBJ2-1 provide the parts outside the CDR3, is AAGVIQSPRHLIKEKRETATLKCYPIPRHDTVYWYQQGPGQDPQFLISFYEKMQSDKGSIPDRFSAQQFSDYHSELNMSSLELGDSALYFCASSPANGESSYNEQFFGPGTRLTVL.

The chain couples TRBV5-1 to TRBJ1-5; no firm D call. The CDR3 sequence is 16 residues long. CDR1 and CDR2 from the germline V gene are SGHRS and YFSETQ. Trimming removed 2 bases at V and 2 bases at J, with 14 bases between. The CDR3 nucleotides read TGCGCCAGCAGCTTAGCCGGACTAGCGGGCAATCAGCCCCAGCATTTT. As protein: CASSLAGLAGNQPQHF.

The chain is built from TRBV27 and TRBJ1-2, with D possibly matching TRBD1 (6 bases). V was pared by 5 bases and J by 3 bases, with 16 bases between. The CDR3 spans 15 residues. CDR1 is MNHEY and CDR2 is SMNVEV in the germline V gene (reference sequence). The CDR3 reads CASSLMAGTYYGYTF. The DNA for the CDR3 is TGTGCCAGCAGTCTAATGGCCGGGACATACTATGGCTACACCTTC.

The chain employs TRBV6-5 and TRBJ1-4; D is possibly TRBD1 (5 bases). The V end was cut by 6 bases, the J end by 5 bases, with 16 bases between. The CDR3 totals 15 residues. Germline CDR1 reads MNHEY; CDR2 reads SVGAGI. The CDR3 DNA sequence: TGTGCCAGCAGCCTGATAGGTGGGGGAAATGAAAAACTGTTTTTT. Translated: CASSLIGGGNEKLFF.

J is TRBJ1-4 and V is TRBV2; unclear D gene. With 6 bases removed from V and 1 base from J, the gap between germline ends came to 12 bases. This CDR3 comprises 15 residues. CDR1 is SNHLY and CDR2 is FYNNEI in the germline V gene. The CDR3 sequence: CASRTATLTNEKLFF. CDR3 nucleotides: TGTGCCAGCAGAACGGCGACCCTAACTAATGAAAAACTGTTTTTT.

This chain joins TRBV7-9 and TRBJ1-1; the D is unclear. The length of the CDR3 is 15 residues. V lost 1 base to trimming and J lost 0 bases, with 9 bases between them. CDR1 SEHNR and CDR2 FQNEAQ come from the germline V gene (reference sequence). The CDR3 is CASSLVEALNTEAFF. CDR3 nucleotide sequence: TGTGCCAGCAGCTTAGTAGAGGCGTTGAACACTGAAGCTTTCTTT.

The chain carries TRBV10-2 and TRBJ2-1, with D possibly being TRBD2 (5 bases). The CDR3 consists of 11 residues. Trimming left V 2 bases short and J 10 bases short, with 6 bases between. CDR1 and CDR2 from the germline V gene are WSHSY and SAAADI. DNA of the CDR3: TGCGCCAGCAGTGAGGGACTGGAGCAGTTCTTC. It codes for CASSEGLEQFF.

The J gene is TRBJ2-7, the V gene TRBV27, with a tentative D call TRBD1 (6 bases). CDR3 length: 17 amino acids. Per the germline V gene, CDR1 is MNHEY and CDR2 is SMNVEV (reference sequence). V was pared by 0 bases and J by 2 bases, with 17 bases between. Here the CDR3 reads CASSLSAGGHPTYEQYF. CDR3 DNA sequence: TGTGCCAGCAGTTTATCAGCTGGGGGCCATCCTACCTACGAGCAGTACTTC.

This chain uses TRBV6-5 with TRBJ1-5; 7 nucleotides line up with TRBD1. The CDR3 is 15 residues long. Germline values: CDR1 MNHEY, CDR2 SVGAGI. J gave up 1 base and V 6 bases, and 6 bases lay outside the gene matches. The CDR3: CASRPTGVSNQPQHF. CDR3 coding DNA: TGTGCCAGCAGACCCACAGGGGTGAGCAATCAGCCCCAGCATTTT.

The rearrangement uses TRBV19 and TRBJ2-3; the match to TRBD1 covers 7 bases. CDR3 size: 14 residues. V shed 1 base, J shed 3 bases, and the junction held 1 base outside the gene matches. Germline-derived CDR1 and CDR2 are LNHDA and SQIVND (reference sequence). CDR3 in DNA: TGTGCCAGTAGTATAGGCAGGGGGACAGATACGCAGTATTTT. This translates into CASSIGRGTDTQYF.

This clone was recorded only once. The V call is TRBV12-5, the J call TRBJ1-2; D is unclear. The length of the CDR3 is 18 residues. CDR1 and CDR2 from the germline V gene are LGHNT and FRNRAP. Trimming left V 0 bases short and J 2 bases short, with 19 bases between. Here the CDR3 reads CASGLVVVGGSLNYGYTF. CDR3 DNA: TGTGCTAGTGGTTTGGTAGTAGTAGGTGGCAGCTTAAACTATGGCTACACCTTC.